This TCR beta chain was identified in a study of blood T cell repertoires in COVID-19 (dated by TCRdb to between 2020 and 2021). As for the study more broadly: The collaborator samples originated in the United States, Italy and Spain and spanned the acute and convalescent phases of COVID-19. Subjects who had been exposed to COVID-19, were actively infected with it, or had recovered from it provided the deeply sampled blood TCRbeta repertoires that made up the dataset. The material from the prospective study consisted of cDNA or gDNA derived from T cells, B-cell-depleted T cells, or PBMCs. Nearly every sample came with metadata listing a de-identified subject ID, COVID-19 status, age in years and sex. The repertoires were made available in a free public database intended to serve as a resource for research on the immune response to SARS-CoV-2. Samples were obtained from the ongoing ImmuneRACE study (first 160 participants) and from 1,254 subjects provided by 6 global collaborators. Where available, HLA class I and class II types were taken from metadata supplied by the sample provider and were not determined by assay-based typing.

Whole blood was collected in K2EDTA tubes by collaborating institutions according to the institutions' own protocols. For TCRbeta analysis, collaborators shipped samples in one of three forms: frozen whole blood, isolated PBMCs, or DNA extracted from either of those sample types. The immunoSEQ Assay, a bias-controlled multiplex PCR, was used to amplify TCRbeta CDR3 regions from genomic DNA. The source study handled its data this way. Within the assay, amplification of reference gene primers was used to estimate how many nucleated cells each sample contained. To quantify the absolute abundance of each unique TCRbeta CDR3 rearrangement, sequence reads were collapsed and filtered. For each sample, productive Simpson clonality was calculated by taking the square root of Simpson's diversity index across productive rearrangements. Imported from immuneACCESS, the table was reduced by TCRdb to in-frame sequences with V and J called. These copies leave out some clones; in studies compared against another copy, an unresolved V gene accounts for under half, and the cause of the remainder is not known. V, J and clone size reflect that table, while D and trimming were determined from the DNA. The sample table contains under 200,000 clones; only one count was recorded for approximately 83% of them. Jointly, the top ten make up 9.1% of the sample.

Worth noting for this clone: This clone's antigen is unknown. Within one base of it there is no much larger clone, and no base qualities were kept.

The CDR3 runs 13 residues from the cysteine to the phenylalanine. The only DNA kept is the CDR3, 39 bases in frame from the first base. CDR1 and CDR2 (SEHNR, FQNEAQ) derive from the germline V gene (reference sequence). The junction shows trimming of 6 bases on V and 4 bases on J, plus 12 bases between the germline ends. Points the paper makes about the study in general: How much clinical and demographic metadata was included differed by source and by participant, and the metadata was provided uncurated.

This chain is built from TRBV7-9 and TRBJ1-2; a tentative D match to TRBD1 spans 6 bases. The sequencing sample was made of peripheral blood. The clonotype originates from a woman aged 80 or older with active or convalescent COVID-19. The nucleotides are TGTGCCAGCAGGGCCGAGGACAGCTATGGCTACACCTTC. This translates into CASRAEDSYGYTF.